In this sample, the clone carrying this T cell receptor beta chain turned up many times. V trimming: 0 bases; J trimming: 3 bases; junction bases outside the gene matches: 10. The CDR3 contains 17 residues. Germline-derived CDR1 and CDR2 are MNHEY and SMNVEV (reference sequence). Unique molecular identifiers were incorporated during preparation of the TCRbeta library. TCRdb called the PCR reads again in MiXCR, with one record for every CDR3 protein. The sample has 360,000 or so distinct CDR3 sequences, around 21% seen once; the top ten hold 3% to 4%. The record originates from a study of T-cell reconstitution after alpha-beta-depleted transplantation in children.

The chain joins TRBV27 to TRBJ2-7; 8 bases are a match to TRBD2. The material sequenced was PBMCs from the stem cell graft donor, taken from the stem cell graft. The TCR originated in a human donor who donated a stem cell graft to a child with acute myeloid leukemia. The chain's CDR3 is CASSLSSGLAGNYEQYF. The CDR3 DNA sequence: TGTGCCAGCAGTTTATCGTCAGGCCTAGCGGGTAACTACGAGCAGTACTTC.